A single sample gave rise to the 13 T cell receptor beta chains below, sequenced in a study of T cell responses to AZD1222 COVID-19 vaccine. Measured with immunoSEQ multiplex PCR; TCRdb has only the in-frame clones, and not every one. Seen here are 65,000 to 80,000 clones, around nine tenths observed once, and the top ten hold roughly 3.9%. The specimen was peripheral blood, collected on day 0 of AZD1222 vaccination. Receptors originate from an adult in good health.

The chain carries TRBV18 and TRBJ1-1; D unclear. Between the trimmed V and J ends, which lost 3 bases and 4 bases, there was a span of 15 bases. CDR1 and CDR2 from the germline V gene are KGHSH and LQKENI. This CDR3 has 15 amino acids. In DNA, the CDR3 is TGTGCCAGCTCACCGAACGGGCCAGGCACCACTGAAGCTTTCTTT. Encoded protein: CASSPNGPGTTEAFF.

This clone was seen only once. The chain carries TRBV30 and TRBJ2-7, with D unclear. Per the germline V gene, CDR1 is GTSNPN and CDR2 is SVGIG (reference sequence). The CDR3 covers 13 residues. The V and J ends lost 0 bases and 4 bases respectively, with 10 bases between them. Written as DNA, the CDR3 is TGTGCCTGGAGTGTACGTGGGGTTTACGAGCAGTACTTC. Amino acid sequence: CAWSVRGVYEQYF.

The rearrangement joins TRBV29-1 to TRBJ2-7; 8 bases map to TRBD1. Germline trimming cut 6 bases from V and 0 bases from J; bases unmatched to any gene: 10. The CDR3 length is 15 residues. CDR1 and CDR2 (germline): SQVTM, ANQGSEA. CDR3 sequence reads: CSVTGQGLRSYEQYF. The CDR3 region has the DNA TGCAGCGTGACAGGACAGGGCCTACGCTCCTACGAGCAGTACTTC.

The chain links TRBV6-1 to TRBJ1-2; D unclear. The CDR3 covers 14 residues. Germline CDR1 MNHNS, CDR2 SASEGT. The V and J ends lost 2 bases and 4 bases respectively, with 11 bases between them. This chain's CDR3 is CASSESRLTYGYTF. The CDR3 DNA sequence: TGTGCCAGCAGTGAAAGCCGACTAACCTATGGCTACACCTTC.

This clone was detected only once. This chain connects TRBV6-5 to TRBJ2-3; 9 bases align to TRBD2. The length of the CDR3 is 15 residues. V lost 4 bases, J lost 7 bases, and 9 bases stayed unmatched. Germline V gene sequence: CDR1 MNHEY, CDR2 SVGAGI. Here the CDR3 DNA reads TGTGCCAGCAGTTCCGTCGGCGGGAGGGGAAATACGCAGTATTTT. Encoded protein: CASSSVGGRGNTQYF.

V usage is TRBV5-6 and J usage is TRBJ2-1, with 7 bases that match TRBD2. The ends lost 2 bases at V and 7 bases at J; junction bases unmatched: 9. In germline, CDR1 is SGHDT, CDR2 YYEEEE. The CDR3 sequence is 15 residues long. CDR3 protein: CASSFGLEFGNEQFF. DNA for the CDR3: TGTGCCAGCAGCTTTGGACTAGAATTCGGTAATGAGCAGTTCTTC.

The chain joins TRBV6-1 to TRBJ2-1; D gene unclear. Looked up from germline, CDR1 is MNHNS and CDR2 is SASEGT. Trimming pared 1 base from V and 3 bases from J, leaving 4 bases between. This CDR3 is built from 13 residues. The CDR3 loop reads CASSEVNYNEQFF. CDR3 DNA sequence: TGTGCCAGCAGTGAAGTTAACTACAATGAGCAGTTCTTC.

The genes are TRBV5-4 and TRBJ2-3; 8 bases fit TRBD2. J gave up 2 bases and V 4 bases, and 9 bases lay outside the gene matches. CDR3 size: 16 residues. The germline CDR1 and CDR2 sequences are SGHNT and YYREEE (reference sequence). CDR3 region: CASSRFLSGNTDTQYF. The DNA for the CDR3 is TGTGCCAGCAGCAGATTCCTTAGCGGGAACACAGATACGCAGTATTTT.

This clone was picked up one time. The chain combines TRBV19 with TRBJ1-5; 8 bases align to TRBD1. The CDR3 totals 14 residues. Per the germline V gene, CDR1 is LNHDA and CDR2 is SQIVND (reference sequence). With V trimmed by 10 bases and J by 2 bases, 7 bases remained unmatched. CDR3 DNA: TGTGCCACCTCCCAGGGACAGGGCAATCAGCCCCAGCATTTT. Protein product: CATSQGQGNQPQHF.

The rearrangement links TRBV9 to TRBJ1-2; D ambiguous. The ends were cut back, 4 bases at V and 2 bases at J, with 15 bases in the middle. Germline assignment: CDR1 SGDLS and CDR2 YYNGEE. The CDR3 runs 15 residues. As DNA, the CDR3 is TGTGCCAGCAGCCCTCAACCGGCGGAAAACTATGGCTACACCTTC. Translation gives CASSPQPAENYGYTF.

The rearrangement links TRBV4-3 to TRBJ2-2; D is undetermined. This CDR3 is built from 13 residues. Germline values: CDR1 LGHNA, CDR2 YSLEER. The V and J ends lost 0 bases and 6 bases respectively, with 5 bases between them. The CDR3 nucleotides read TGCGCCAGCAGCCAAGAACTATCCGGGGAGCTGTTTTTT. It codes for CASSQELSGELFF.

The chain employs TRBV5-4 and TRBJ1-1; unclear D gene. Trimming stripped 1 base from V and 1 base from J, with 5 bases between. This CDR3 region has 13 residues. Germline V gene lookup returns CDR1 SGHNT and CDR2 YYREEE (reference sequence). CDR3 in amino acids: CASSLLQNTEAFF. The CDR3 nucleotides read TGTGCCAGCAGCTTGCTTCAGAACACTGAAGCTTTCTTT. The variable domain in full, completed from reference TRBV5-4 and TRBJ1-1, reads ETGVTQSPTHLIKTRGQQVTLRCSSQSGHNTVSWYQQALGQGPQFIFQYYREEENGRGNFPPRFSGLQFPNYSSELNVNALELDDSALYLCASSLLQNTEAFFGQGTRLTVV.

This CDR3 is CASSSEEAGELFF. CDR3 nucleotide sequence: TGTGCCAGCAGCTCCGAGGAGGCCGGGGAGCTGTTTTTT. V gene TRBV7-2 combines with J gene TRBJ2-2, with D possibly matching TRBD2 (5 bases). The ends were cut back, 4 bases at V and 6 bases at J, with 9 bases in the middle. The CDR3 is 13 amino acids. Germline assignment: CDR1 SGHTA and CDR2 FQGNSA. Full variable domain (missing parts from reference TRBV7-2 and TRBJ2-2): GAGVSQSPSNKVTEKGKDVELRCDPISGHTALYWYRQSLGQGLEFLIYFQGNSAPDKSGLPSDRFSAERTGGSVSTLTIQRTQQEDSAVYLCASSSEEAGELFFGEGSRLTVL.